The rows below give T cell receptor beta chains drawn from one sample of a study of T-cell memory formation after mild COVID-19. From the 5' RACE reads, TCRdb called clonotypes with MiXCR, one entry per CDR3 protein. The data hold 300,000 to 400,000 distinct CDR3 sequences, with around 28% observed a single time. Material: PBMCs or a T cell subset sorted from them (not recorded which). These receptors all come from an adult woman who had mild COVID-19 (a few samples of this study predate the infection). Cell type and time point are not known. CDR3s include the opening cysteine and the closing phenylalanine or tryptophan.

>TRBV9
CASSVAGTGLTEAFF
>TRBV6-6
CASTTDRSFGQPQHF
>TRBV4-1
CASSQEPGQPNTEAFF
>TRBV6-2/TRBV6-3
CASSYISYEQYF
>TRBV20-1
CSASGLAGVEADTQYF
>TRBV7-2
CASSFGGRASEQYF
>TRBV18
CASSPGTGGLTEAFF
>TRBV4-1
CASSLRGNTIYF
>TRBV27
CASSFGTKTYEQYF
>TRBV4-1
CASSKGQGGDTEAFF
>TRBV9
CASSVWGQVDEQYF
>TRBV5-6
CASSLLLLTGANVLTF
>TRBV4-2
CASSLNWGTASTDTQYF
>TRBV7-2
CASSLVLGFEQFF
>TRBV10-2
CASQGWQPQETQYF
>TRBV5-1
CASRLSLSYEQYF
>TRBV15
CATSRDMGLAGVTQYF
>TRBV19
CASSLREAYEQYF
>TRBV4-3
CASSHDGAGGPTDTQYF
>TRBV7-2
CASSLEVLAGGLTGELFF
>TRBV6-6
CASRTGTGMAEQYF
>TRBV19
CASSIFLQGGMDEQYF
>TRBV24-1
CATSKVAATNTGELFF
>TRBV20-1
CSARQGTSYEQYF
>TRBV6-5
CASSYRGDRGEQYF
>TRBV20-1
CSARNTNYGYTF
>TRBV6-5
CASATGGQGYTF
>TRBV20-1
CSARDPYRAGTQYF
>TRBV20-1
CSARSGFNTGELFF
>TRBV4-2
CASSQGLAGGPQTQYF
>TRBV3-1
CASSQTTSGRSSYEQYF
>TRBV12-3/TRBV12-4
CASSFLAGGVHNEQFF
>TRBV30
CAWIKGPSTDTQYF
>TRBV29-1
CSVEDGTGATDTQYF
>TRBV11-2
CANYGVNTGELFF
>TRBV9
CASALTGGRDTEAFF
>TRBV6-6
CASSYSGSGANVLTF
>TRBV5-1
CASSPGGLLDYEQYF
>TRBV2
CASGQGQKPQHF
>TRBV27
CASSFGLTGNYGYTF
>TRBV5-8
CASSFWTAPYGYTF
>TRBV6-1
CASNDQVLGQFF
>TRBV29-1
CSVGPGNEQFF
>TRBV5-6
CASSFTGVYNEQFF
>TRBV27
CASSLGQGVAYEQYF
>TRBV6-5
CASIGDNEQFF